One sample yielded the 25 T cell receptor beta chains listed below, sequenced in a study of radiotherapy plus CTLA-4 blockade in lung cancer. The assay was immunoSEQ multiplex PCR, and TCRdb's table has in-frame clones only and misses some. The data hold some 94,000 clones, with roughly 85% observed a single time. Here the sequenced sample was peripheral blood, taken from a patient treated with radiotherapy plus ipilimumab. Receptors originate from a human donor with non-small cell lung cancer that progressed on radiotherapy plus ipilimumab.

The chain uses TRBV30 and TRBJ1-1; 8 bases agree with TRBD1. CDR1 is GTSNPN and CDR2 is SVGIG in the germline V gene (reference sequence). V was pared by 3 bases and J by 10 bases, with 4 bases of the junction left unmatched. The CDR3 extends over 11 amino acids. The CDR3 DNA is TGTGCCTGGAGATCAGGACAGGGAGCTTTCTTT. Translated, it gives CAWRSGQGAFF.

This chain joins TRBV27 and TRBJ1-4, with D perhaps matching TRBD1 (5 bases). The CDR3 runs to 16 residues. Trimming shortened V by 5 bases and J by 8 bases, and 21 bases separated the two germline ends. Per the germline V gene, CDR1 is MNHEY and CDR2 is SMNVEV (reference sequence). The CDR3 loop reads CASSLLKGPLGEKLFF. In DNA form, the CDR3 reads TGTGCCAGCAGTCTCTTAAAGGGGCCTTTGGGGGAAAAACTGTTTTTT.

V gene TRBV5-1 combines with J gene TRBJ1-3, with a weak D call TRBD1 (5 bases). This CDR3 spans 13 amino acids. CDR1 and CDR2 from the germline V gene are SGHRS and YFSETQ. The germline V and J ends were trimmed by 1 base and 8 bases, with 10 bases remaining between them. The DNA for the CDR3 is TGCGCCAGCAGCTTGATGGGGGTGGACACCATATATTTT. This translates into CASSLMGVDTIYF.

This chain links TRBV7-8 with TRBJ2-2; TRBD1 might be the D (6 bases). V was trimmed by 4 bases and J by 5 bases, leaving 14 bases between them. Germline CDR1 is SGHVS and CDR2 is FQNEAQ. There are 15 residues in the CDR3. The CDR3, as DNA: TGTGCCAGCAGCTACTACCAGGGGAATACCGGGGAGCTGTTTTTT. Residues: CASSYYQGNTGELFF.

Regarding this clone: This sample includes further DNA sequences coding for the same CDR3. J is TRBJ2-3 and V is TRBV5-4; D call uncertain. V shed 2 bases and J shed 0 bases, with 1 base lying between them. Germline CDR1 SGHNT, CDR2 YYREEE (reference sequence). This CDR3 has 12 residues. The CDR3 DNA follows: TGTGCCAGCAGCTTCAGCACAGATACGCAGTATTTT. Its translation is CASSFSTDTQYF.

This clone appeared a few times. The J gene is TRBJ1-1, the V gene TRBV6-1; D not resolved. The germline CDR1 and CDR2 sequences are MNHNS and SASEGT. The CDR3 is 14 residues long. V lost 5 bases and J 0 bases, leaving 10 bases between the germline ends. The CDR3 nucleotides are TGTGCCAGCAGTTTGTCATTGATGAACACTGAAGCTTTCTTT. Amino acid sequence: CASSLSLMNTEAFF.

This clone was recorded only once. The rearrangement uses TRBV28 and TRBJ1-1; D might be TRBD1 (5 bases). Germline values: CDR1 MDHEN, CDR2 SYDVKM. V gave up 5 bases and J gave up 12 bases, with 16 bases separating them. CDR3 length: 12 residues. Here the CDR3 DNA reads TGTGCCAGCAGTCAAGTCAGCAGGGCGACTTTCTTT. Amino acid sequence: CASSQVSRATFF.

The chain joins TRBV7-6 to TRBJ1-2; weak D call: TRBD1 (6 bases). The CDR3 sequence is 13 residues long. The V and J ends lost 0 bases and 8 bases respectively, with 10 bases between them. The germline V gene has CDR1 SGHVS and CDR2 FNYEAQ. CDR3 nucleotide sequence: TGTGCCAGCAGCTTAGCATCCGGGGGCGGCTACACCTTC. It specifies CASSLASGGGYTF.

The table lists this clone with a few counts. The rearrangement uses TRBV6-5 and TRBJ1-2; unclear D gene. Germline loops: CDR1 MNHEY, CDR2 SVGAGI. V was shortened by 2 bases and J by 8 bases, with 12 bases between the two germline ends. The CDR3 length is 13 residues. The CDR3 DNA follows: TGTGCCAGCAGTTACGAGTGGGAGGGAGGCTACACCTTC. This codes for CASSYEWEGGYTF.

This clone has a handful of counts. This CDR3 is CATSGEQPGLAGETQYF. CDR3 nucleotide sequence: TGTGCCACCAGCGGGGAACAGCCGGGACTAGCTGGGGAGACCCAGTACTTC. The chain employs TRBV15 and TRBJ2-5, with 9 bases that match TRBD2. The trim removed 5 bases at V and 5 bases at J, leaving 15 bases unmatched. Germline V CDR1 and CDR2: LNHNV, YYDKDF (reference sequence). This CDR3 is 17 amino acids long.

This clone occurred a few times. The genes are TRBV18 and TRBJ1-5, with 7 bases fitting TRBD1. The CDR3 has 16 amino acids. Trimming at V came to 3 bases and at J to 7 bases, leaving 12 bases not matched to a gene. Germline V CDR1 and CDR2: KGHSH, LQKENI. Here the CDR3 DNA reads TGTGCCAGCTCACCTAACCCGGAGGGGGCGCGCCAGCCCCAGCATTTT. The encoded protein is CASSPNPEGARQPQHF.

V and J are TRBV11-2 and TRBJ2-5; 8 nucleotides agree with TRBD2. With V trimmed by 10 bases and J by 2 bases, 12 bases remained unmatched. Per the germline V gene, CDR1 is SGHAT and CDR2 is FQNNGV. This CDR3 is built from 15 residues. CDR3 nucleotides: TGTGCCACCAAGCCGGGGACTAGTTTACAAGAGACCCAGTACTTC. This codes for CATKPGTSLQETQYF.

This clone was seen once. The chain is built from TRBV11-3 and TRBJ2-1; 8 nucleotides align to TRBD1. Germline V lookup: CDR1 SGHNT, CDR2 YENEEA. This CDR3 is 15 amino acids long. The trim removed 4 bases at V and 7 bases at J, leaving 9 bases unmatched. DNA for the CDR3: TGTGCCAGCAGCTCCTATCCGACAGGGGTTAATGAGCAGTTCTTC. This codes for CASSSYPTGVNEQFF.

This chain links TRBV7-9 with TRBJ2-7; the D gene is possibly TRBD1 (5 bases). The CDR3 is 16 residues long. Between the trimmed V and J ends, which lost 3 bases and 4 bases, there was a span of 19 bases. Germline values: CDR1 SEHNR, CDR2 FQNEAQ (reference sequence). The CDR3 region has the DNA TGTGCCAGCAGCTTGGGGCAGGGCCCCAGGTCGTACGAGCAGTACTTC. It encodes CASSLGQGPRSYEQYF. Filled out from reference TRBV7-9 and TRBJ2-7, the complete variable domain reads DTGVSQNPRHKITKRGQNVTFRCDPISEHNRLYWYRQTLGQGPEFLTYFQNEAQLEKSRLLSDRFSAERPKGSFSTLEIQRTEQGDSAMYLCASSLGQGPRSYEQYFGPGTRLTVT.

The rearrangement links TRBV5-6 to TRBJ1-1, with 8 bases that match TRBD1. The V segment lost 3 bases and the J segment 7 bases; nucleotides outside the gene matches: 8. Germline CDR1 reads SGHDT; CDR2 reads YYEEEE. The CDR3 runs 14 residues. CDR3 in amino acids: CASSYRTGSGEAFF. The CDR3 DNA is TGTGCCAGCAGCTATCGGACAGGGAGCGGTGAAGCTTTCTTT.

The chain joins TRBV29-1 to TRBJ2-1, with D unresolved. With 4 bases removed from V and 5 bases from J, the gap between germline ends came to 6 bases. CDR1 and CDR2 from the germline V gene are SQVTM and ANQGSEA. The CDR3 length is 11 residues. CDR3 nucleotides: TGCAGCGTTGGTGGTCACAATGAGCAGTTCTTC. Translating gives CSVGGHNEQFF.

The rearrangement uses TRBV6-1 and TRBJ2-1; no clear D. The CDR3 spans 13 residues. Trimming took off 2 bases at V and 8 bases at J, with 10 bases between the two ends. Germline V gives CDR1 MNHNS, CDR2 SASEGT. CDR3 sequence: CASSEMLGYEQFF. The CDR3 DNA reads as TGTGCCAGCAGTGAAATGTTAGGGTATGAGCAGTTCTTC.

This clone was observed a few times. V gene TRBV7-9 combines with J gene TRBJ2-7; TRBD2 aligns across 8 bases. CDR3 size: 16 residues. V lost 3 bases, J lost 1 base, and 8 bases stayed unmatched. Germline CDR1 SEHNR, CDR2 FQNEAQ (reference sequence). CDR3 sequence reads: CASSFGITSGSYEQYF. CDR3 DNA sequence: TGTGCCAGCAGCTTCGGTATCACTAGCGGTTCCTACGAGCAGTACTTC.

The V call is TRBV2, the J call TRBJ1-4; D gene ambiguous. Looked up from germline, CDR1 is SNHLY and CDR2 is FYNNEI. Trimming took 3 bases from V and 8 from J, leaving 4 bases between them. This CDR3 is built from 11 residues. The CDR3 DNA sequence: TGTGCCAGCAGTGACTGGGAAAAACTGTTTTTT. Its translation is CASSDWEKLFF. Together with reference TRBV2 and TRBJ1-4, the CDR3 gives the full variable domain: EPEVTQTPSHQVTQMGQEVILRCVPISNHLYFYWYRQILGQKVEFLVSFYNNEISEKSEIFDDQFSVERPDGSNFTLKIRSTKLEDSAMYFCASSDWEKLFFGSGTQLSVL.

This chain connects TRBV28 to TRBJ2-7; no clear D gene. V shed 2 bases and J shed 7 bases, with 18 bases lying between them. Germline values: CDR1 MDHEN, CDR2 SYDVKM. CDR3 length: 15 residues. Here the CDR3 reads CASSLRWGSPREQYV. In nucleotides, the CDR3 is TGTGCCAGCAGTTTACGGTGGGGTAGCCCGAGGGAGCAGTACGTC.

This chain connects TRBV28 to TRBJ2-7; 8 bases fit TRBD2. This CDR3 is built from 15 residues. The V gene end was trimmed by 6 bases and the J gene end by 3 bases; junction bases not matched to a gene: 10. Germline V gene sequence: CDR1 MDHEN, CDR2 SYDVKM. The CDR3 region has the DNA TGTGCCAGCAGCTCCCTGGTGCGGGAGGACTACGAGCAGTACTTC. Encoded protein: CASSSLVREDYEQYF.

The chain combines TRBV5-4 with TRBJ2-7; D is unresolved. The CDR3 consists of 14 residues. The V end was cut by 2 bases, the J end by 0 bases, with 9 bases between. The V gene's germline CDR1 is SGHNT and CDR2 YYREEE (reference sequence). The CDR3 loop is CASSLSVSSYEQYF. CDR3 in DNA: TGTGCCAGCAGCTTAAGCGTGAGCTCCTACGAGCAGTACTTC.

J is TRBJ2-2 and V is TRBV29-1; 7 bases agree with TRBD2. Trimming removed 4 bases from V and 6 bases from J; junction bases left unmatched: 2. Germline-derived CDR1 and CDR2 are SQVTM and ANQGSEA. The CDR3 is 12 residues long. The CDR3 reads CSVARGAGELFF. Written as DNA, the CDR3 is TGCAGCGTTGCCCGGGGGGCCGGGGAGCTGTTTTTT.

V gene TRBV10-3 combines with J gene TRBJ1-4; D is unresolved. The CDR3 totals 15 residues. V was shortened by 0 bases and J by 1 base, with 6 bases between the two germline ends. The germline gives CDR1 ENHRY, CDR2 SYGVKD. CDR3 coding DNA: TGTGCCATCAGTGAGTCGGCGCAAACTAATGAAAAACTGTTTTTT. This translates into CAISESAQTNEKLFF.

The V call is TRBV28, the J call TRBJ2-7; no reliable D call. Trimming took off 5 bases at V and 9 bases at J, with 14 bases between the two ends. Germline V gene lookup returns CDR1 MDHEN and CDR2 SYDVKM. The CDR3 runs 12 residues. CDR3 sequence: CASSPRAGAQYF. The CDR3 DNA reads as TGTGCCAGCAGTCCTCGGGCCGGAGCGCAGTACTTC.